This T cell receptor beta chain was captured by sequencing in a study of cytomegalovirus exposure and HLA in healthy donors. Overall study context: The Caucasian-associated ancestry cluster held around four fifths of 300 to 500 genotyped donors. General study results and limits: On later analysis, the bulk of CMV-associated TCR beta chains appeared to be HLA-restricted. Per a later analysis, 15,000 to 20,000 TCR beta sequences showed association with HLA alleles at 0.05 false discovery rate. TCR beta V segments were, for the most part, productive about 87% or about 30% of the time in an earlier analysis.

The PCR was carried out with 60 Vbeta primers and 13 Jbeta primers. Generated by immunoSEQ multiplex PCR, the TCRdb table keeps only in-frame clones and is missing some. The sample lists roughly 150,000 clones, 75% to 90% seen once, with 1.2% in the top ten. The CDR3 consists of 15 residues. V was pared by 5 bases and J by 0 bases, with 13 bases between. Germline V gives CDR1 MNHNS, CDR2 SASEGT. A word on this clone: Its antigen is unknown.

The TCR was taken from a female donor in good health and CMV-seronegative. The V and J genes are TRBV6-1 and TRBJ2-5; D gene uncertain. The sequencing input was PBMCs. This chain's CDR3 is CASSPRRYDQETQYF. CDR3 in DNA: TGTGCCAGCAGTCCTCGTCGGTACGACCAAGAGACCCAGTACTTC.